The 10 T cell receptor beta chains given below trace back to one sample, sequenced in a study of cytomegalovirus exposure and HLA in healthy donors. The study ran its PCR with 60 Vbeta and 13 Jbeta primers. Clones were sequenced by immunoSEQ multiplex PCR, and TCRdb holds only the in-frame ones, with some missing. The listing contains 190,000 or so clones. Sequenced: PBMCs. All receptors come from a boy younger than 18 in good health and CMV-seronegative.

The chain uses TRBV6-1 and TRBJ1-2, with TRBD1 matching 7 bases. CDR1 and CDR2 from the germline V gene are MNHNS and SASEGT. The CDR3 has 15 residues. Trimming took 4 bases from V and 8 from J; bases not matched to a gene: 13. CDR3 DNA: TGTGCCAGCAGTGTAGATACCGGGACAGCGGTCGGCTACACCTTC. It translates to CASSVDTGTAVGYTF.

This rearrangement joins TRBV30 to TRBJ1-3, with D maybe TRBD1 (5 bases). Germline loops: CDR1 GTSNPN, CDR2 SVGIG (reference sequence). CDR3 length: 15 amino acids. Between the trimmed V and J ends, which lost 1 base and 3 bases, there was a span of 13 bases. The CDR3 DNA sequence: TGTGCCTGGAGTGCAATAGGGGCTTATGGAAACACCATATATTTT. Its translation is CAWSAIGAYGNTIYF.

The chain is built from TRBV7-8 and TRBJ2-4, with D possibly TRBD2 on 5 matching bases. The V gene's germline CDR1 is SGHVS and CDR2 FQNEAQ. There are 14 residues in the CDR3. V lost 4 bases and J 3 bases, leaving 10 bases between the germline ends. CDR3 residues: CASSSRGDKNIQYF. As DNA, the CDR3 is TGTGCCAGCAGCTCCCGGGGAGACAAAAACATTCAGTACTTC.

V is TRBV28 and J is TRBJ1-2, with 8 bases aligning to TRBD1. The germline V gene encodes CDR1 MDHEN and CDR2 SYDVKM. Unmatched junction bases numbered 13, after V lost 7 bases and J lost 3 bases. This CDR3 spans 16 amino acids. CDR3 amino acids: CASKGQDIIGHYGYTF. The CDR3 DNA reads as TGTGCCAGCAAGGGACAGGACATTATCGGGCACTATGGCTACACCTTC.

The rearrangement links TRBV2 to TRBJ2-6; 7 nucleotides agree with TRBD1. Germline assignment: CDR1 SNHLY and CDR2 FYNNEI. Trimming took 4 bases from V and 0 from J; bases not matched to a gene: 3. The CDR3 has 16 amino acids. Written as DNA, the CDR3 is TGTGCCAGCAGTGGGGACAGACCCTCTGGGGCCAACGTCCTGACTTTC. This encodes CASSGDRPSGANVLTF.

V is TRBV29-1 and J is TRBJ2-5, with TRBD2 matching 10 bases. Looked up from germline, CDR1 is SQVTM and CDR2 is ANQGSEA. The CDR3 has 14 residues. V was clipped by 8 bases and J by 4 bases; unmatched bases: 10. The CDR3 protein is CSSAGGRLGETQYF. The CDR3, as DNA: TGCAGCTCAGCGGGGGGGAGACTGGGAGAGACCCAGTACTTC.

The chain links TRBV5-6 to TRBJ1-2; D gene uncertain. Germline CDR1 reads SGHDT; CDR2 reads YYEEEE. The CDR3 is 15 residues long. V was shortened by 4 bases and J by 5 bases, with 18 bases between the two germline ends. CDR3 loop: CASSEEAGVGYGYTF. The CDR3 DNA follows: TGTGCCAGCAGCGAGGAGGCCGGGGTAGGATATGGCTACACCTTC.

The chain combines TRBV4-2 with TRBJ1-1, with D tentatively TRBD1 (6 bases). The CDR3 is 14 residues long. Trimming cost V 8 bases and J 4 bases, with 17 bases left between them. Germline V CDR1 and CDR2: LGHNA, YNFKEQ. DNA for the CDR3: TGTGCCAGCGACGGCGGGGGGCGAAGCACTGAAGCTTTCTTT. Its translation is CASDGGGRSTEAFF.

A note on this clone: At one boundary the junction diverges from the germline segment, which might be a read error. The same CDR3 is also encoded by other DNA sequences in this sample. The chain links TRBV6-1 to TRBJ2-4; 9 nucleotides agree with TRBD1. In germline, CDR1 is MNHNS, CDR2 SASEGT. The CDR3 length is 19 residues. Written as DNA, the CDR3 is TGCGCCAGCAGTGAATCCTCCGGGACAGGGACGCTAGCCAAAAACATTCAGTACTTC. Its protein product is CASSESSGTGTLAKNIQYF.

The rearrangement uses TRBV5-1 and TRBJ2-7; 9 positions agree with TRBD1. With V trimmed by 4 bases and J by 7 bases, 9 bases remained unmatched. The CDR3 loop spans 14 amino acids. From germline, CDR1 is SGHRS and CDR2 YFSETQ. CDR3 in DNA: TGCGCCAGCAGCAACCGGGACAGGGTTTGGGAGCAGTACTTC. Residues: CASSNRDRVWEQYF. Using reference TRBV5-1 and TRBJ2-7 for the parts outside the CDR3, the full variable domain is KAGVTQTPRYLIKTRGQQVTLSCSPISGHRSVSWYQQTPGQGLQFLFEYFSETQRNKGNFPGRFSGRQFSNSRSEMNVSTLELGDSALYLCASSNRDRVWEQYFGPGTRLTVT.